This T cell receptor beta chain was recovered during a study of Ad26.COV2.S vaccination and SARS-CoV-2 variants. Germline V lookup: CDR1 SGHVS, CDR2 FQNEAQ. This CDR3 spans 16 amino acids. Trimming left V 6 bases short and J 3 bases short, with 19 bases between. Treatment given: 15 to 20 received Ad26.COV2.S at low or high dose, single or two shots; about 5 received placebo; per-sample allocation not given. On day 63 after the first injection, vaccine and placebo recipients gave samples. This table comes from immunoSEQ multiplex PCR, and its TCRdb copy is limited to in-frame clones, with some not included. In the table there are around 320,000 clones, approximately 86% of which are singletons.

The sample here was peripheral blood, taken in a trial of Ad26.COV2.S vaccine versus placebo. The gene calls are TRBV7-8 and TRBJ2-3, with D possibly being TRBD1 or TRBD2 (7 bases each). The origin of this receptor is a person between 18 and 59 years old who received the Ad26.COV2.S COVID-19 vaccine or a placebo. The DNA for the CDR3 is TGTGCCAGCAGATTTAGCAGGGGGGGACTGACAGATACGCAGTATTTT. This gives the protein CASRFSRGGLTDTQYF.